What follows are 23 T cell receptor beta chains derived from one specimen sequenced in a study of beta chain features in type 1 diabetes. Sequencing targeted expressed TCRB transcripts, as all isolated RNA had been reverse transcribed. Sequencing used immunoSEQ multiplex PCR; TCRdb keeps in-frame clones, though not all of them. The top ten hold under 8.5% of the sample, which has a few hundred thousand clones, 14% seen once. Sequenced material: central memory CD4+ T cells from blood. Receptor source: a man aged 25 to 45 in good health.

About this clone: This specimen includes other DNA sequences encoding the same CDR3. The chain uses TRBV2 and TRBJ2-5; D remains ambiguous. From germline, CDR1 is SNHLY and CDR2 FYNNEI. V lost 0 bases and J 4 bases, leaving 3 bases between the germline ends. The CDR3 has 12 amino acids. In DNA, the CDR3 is TGTGCCAGCAGTGAAGCACGAGAGACCCAGTACTTC. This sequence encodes CASSEARETQYF.

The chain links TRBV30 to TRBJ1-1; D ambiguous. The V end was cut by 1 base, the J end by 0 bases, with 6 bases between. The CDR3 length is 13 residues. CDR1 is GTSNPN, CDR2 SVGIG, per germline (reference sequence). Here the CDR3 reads CAWSAAVNTEAFF. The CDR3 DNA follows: TGTGCCTGGAGTGCGGCGGTGAACACTGAAGCTTTCTTT.

CDR3 region: CASSKRDSLSTDTQYF. The CDR3 DNA reads as TGTGCCAGCAGCAAAAGGGACAGCCTCAGCACAGATACGCAGTATTTT. The chain is built from TRBV11-1 and TRBJ2-3; 7 bases line up with TRBD1. With V trimmed by 5 bases and J by 0 bases, 8 bases remained unmatched. Germline CDR1 reads SGHAT; CDR2 reads FQDESV (reference sequence). The CDR3 has 16 residues.

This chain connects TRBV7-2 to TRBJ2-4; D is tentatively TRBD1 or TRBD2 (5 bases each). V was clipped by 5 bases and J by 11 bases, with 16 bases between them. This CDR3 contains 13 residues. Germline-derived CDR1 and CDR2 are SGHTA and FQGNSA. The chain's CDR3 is CASSTPGTIFQYF. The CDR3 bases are TGTGCCAGCAGCACCCCCGGGACGATCTTTCAGTACTTC.

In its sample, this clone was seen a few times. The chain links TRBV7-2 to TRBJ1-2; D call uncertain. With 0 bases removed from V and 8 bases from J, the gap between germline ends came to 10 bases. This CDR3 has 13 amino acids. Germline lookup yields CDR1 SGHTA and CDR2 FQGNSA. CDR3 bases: TGTGCCAGCAGCTTAGCGACCTCCCGGGGCTACACCTTC. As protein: CASSLATSRGYTF. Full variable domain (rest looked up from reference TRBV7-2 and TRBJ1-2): GAGVSQSPSNKVTEKGKDVELRCDPISGHTALYWYRQSLGQGLEFLIYFQGNSAPDKSGLPSDRFSAERTGGSVSTLTIQRTQQEDSAVYLCASSLATSRGYTFGSGTRLTVV.

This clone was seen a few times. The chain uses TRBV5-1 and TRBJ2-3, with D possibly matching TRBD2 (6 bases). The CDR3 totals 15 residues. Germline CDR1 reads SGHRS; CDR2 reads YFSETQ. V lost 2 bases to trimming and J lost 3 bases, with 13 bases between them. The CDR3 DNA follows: TGCGCCAGCAGCTTCGGTCCGGGGGTGACAGATACGCAGTATTTT. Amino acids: CASSFGPGVTDTQYF.

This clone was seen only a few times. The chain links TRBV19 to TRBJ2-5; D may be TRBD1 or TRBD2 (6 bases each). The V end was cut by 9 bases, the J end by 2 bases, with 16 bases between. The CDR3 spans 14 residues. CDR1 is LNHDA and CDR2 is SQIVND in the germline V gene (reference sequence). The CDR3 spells CARVIRGLQETQYF. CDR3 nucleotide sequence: TGTGCCAGGGTTATCCGGGGGCTACAAGAGACCCAGTACTTC.

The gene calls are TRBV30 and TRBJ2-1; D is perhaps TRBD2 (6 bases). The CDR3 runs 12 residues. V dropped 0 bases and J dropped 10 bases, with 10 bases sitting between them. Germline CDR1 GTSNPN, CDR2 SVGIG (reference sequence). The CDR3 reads CAWSVSRGEQFF. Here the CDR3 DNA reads TGTGCCTGGAGTGTATCCCGGGGGGAGCAGTTCTTC.

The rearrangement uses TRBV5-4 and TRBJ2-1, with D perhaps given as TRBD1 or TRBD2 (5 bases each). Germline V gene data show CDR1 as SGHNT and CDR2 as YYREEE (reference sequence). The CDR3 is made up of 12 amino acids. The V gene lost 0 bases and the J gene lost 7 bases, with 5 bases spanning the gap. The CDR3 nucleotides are TGTGCCAGCAGCTTGGGGGGGAATGAGCAGTTCTTC. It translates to CASSLGGNEQFF.

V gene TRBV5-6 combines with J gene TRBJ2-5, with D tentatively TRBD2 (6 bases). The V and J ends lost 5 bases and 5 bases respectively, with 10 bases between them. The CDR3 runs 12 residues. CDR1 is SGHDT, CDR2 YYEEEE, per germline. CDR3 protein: CASRQAGETQYF. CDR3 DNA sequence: TGTGCCAGCAGACAGGCGGGGGAGACCCAGTACTTC.

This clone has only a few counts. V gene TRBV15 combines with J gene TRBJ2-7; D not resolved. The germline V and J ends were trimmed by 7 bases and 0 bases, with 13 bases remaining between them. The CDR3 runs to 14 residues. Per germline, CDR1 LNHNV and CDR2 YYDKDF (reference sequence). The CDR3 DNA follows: TGTGCCACCAAGTTACAAGCAAGCTCCTACGAGCAGTACTTC. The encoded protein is CATKLQASSYEQYF. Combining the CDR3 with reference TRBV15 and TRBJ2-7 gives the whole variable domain DAMVIQNPRYQVTQFGKPVTLSCSQTLNHNVMYWYQQKSSQAPKLLFHYYDKDFNNEADTPDNFQSRRPNTSFCFLDIRSPGLGDTAMYLCATKLQASSYEQYFGPGTRLTVT.

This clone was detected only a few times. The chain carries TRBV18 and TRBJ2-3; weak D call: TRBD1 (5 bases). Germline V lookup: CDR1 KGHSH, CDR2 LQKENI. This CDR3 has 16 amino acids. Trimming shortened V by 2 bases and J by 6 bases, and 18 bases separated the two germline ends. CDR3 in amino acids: CASSPIGAPKLDTQYF. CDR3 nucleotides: TGTGCCAGCTCACCAATTGGGGCTCCTAAGTTGGATACGCAGTATTTT.

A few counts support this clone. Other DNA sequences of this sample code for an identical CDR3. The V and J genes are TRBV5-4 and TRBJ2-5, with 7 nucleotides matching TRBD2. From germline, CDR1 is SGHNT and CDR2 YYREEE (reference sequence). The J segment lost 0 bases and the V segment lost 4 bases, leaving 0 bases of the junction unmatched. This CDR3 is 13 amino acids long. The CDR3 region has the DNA TGTGCCAGCAGCCGGGGGGACCAAGAGACCCAGTACTTC. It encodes CASSRGDQETQYF.

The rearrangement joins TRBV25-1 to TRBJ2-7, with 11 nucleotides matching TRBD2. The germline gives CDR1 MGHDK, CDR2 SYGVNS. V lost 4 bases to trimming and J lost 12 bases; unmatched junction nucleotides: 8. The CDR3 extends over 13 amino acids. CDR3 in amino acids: CASSAASGRNWYV. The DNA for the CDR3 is TGTGCCAGCAGTGCGGCTAGCGGGAGGAATTGGTACGTC.

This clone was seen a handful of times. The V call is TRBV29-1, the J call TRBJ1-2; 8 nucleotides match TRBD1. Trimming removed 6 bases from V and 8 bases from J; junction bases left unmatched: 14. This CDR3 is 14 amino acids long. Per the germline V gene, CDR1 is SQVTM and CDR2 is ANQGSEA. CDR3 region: CSVQGARPIVGYTF. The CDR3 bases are TGCAGCGTCCAGGGGGCCAGGCCCATTGTGGGCTACACCTTC.

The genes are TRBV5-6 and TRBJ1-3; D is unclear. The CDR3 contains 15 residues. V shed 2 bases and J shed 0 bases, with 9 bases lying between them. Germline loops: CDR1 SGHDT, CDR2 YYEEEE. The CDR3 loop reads CASSLIQISGNTIYF. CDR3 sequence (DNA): TGTGCCAGCAGCTTAATTCAGATCTCTGGAAACACCATATATTTT. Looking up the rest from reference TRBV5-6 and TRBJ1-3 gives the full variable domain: DAGVTQSPTHLIKTRGQQVTLRCSPKSGHDTVSWYQQALGQGPQFIFQYYEEEERQRGNFPDRFSGHQFPNYSSELNVNALLLGDSALYLCASSLIQISGNTIYFGEGSWLTVV.

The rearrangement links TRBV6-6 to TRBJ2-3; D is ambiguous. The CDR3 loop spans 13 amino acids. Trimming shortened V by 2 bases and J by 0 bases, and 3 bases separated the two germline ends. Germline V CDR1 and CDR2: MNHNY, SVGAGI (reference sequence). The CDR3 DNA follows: TGTGCCAGCAGTTACCGAAGCACAGATACGCAGTATTTT. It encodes CASSYRSTDTQYF.

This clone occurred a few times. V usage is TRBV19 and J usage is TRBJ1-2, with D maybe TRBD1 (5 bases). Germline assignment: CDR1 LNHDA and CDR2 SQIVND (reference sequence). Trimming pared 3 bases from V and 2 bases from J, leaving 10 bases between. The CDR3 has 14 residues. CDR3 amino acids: CASSISRDNYGYTF. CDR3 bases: TGTGCCAGTAGTATTTCCCGGGACAACTATGGCTACACCTTC.

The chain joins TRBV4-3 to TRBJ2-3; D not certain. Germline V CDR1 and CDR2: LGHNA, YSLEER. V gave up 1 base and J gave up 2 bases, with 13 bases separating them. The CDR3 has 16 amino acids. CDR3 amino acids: CASSQGSGRHTDTQYF. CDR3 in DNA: TGCGCCAGCAGCCAAGGGTCCGGAAGACACACAGATACGCAGTATTTT.

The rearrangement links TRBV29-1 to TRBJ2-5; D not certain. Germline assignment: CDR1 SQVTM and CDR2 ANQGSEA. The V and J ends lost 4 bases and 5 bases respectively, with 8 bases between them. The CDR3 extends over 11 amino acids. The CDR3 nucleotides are TGCAGCGTTGGTCCCTCGGAGACCCAGTACTTC. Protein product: CSVGPSETQYF. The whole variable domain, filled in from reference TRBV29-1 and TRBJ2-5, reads SAVISQKPSRDICQRGTSLTIQCQVDSQVTMMFWYRQQPGQSLTLIATANQGSEATYESGFVIDKFPISRPNLTFSTLTVSNMSPEDSSIYLCSVGPSETQYFGPGTRLLVL.

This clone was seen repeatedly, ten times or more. This chain's CDR3 is CASRDRAVAEAFF. Written as DNA, the CDR3 is TGTGCCAGCAGGGACAGGGCTGTGGCTGAAGCTTTCTTT. The V and J genes are TRBV6-6 and TRBJ1-1; 8 nucleotides match TRBD1. This CDR3 is 13 amino acids long. V trimming: 6 bases; J trimming: 6 bases; junction bases outside the gene matches: 6. Germline values: CDR1 MNHNY, CDR2 SVGAGI (reference sequence).

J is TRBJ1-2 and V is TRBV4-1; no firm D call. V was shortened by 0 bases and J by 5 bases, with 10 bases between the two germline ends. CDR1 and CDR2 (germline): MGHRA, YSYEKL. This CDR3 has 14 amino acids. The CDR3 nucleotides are TGCGCCAGCAGCCAAGAGGACCGGAGGTATGGCTACACCTTC. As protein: CASSQEDRRYGYTF.

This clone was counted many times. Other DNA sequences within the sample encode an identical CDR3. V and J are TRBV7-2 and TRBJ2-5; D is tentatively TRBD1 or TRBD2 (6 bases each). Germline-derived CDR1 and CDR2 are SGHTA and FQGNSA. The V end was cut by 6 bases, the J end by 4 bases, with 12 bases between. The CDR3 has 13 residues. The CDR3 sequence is CASRRGGRETQYF. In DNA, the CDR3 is TGTGCCAGCAGACGAGGGGGGAGAGAGACCCAGTACTTC.